Listed below are T cell receptor beta chains from one sample, sequenced in a study of cytotoxic CD8 clonotypes in ibrutinib-treated CLL. Assay used: immunoSEQ multiplex PCR; TCRdb lists only in-frame clones, some missing. The sample shows about 120,000 clones, approximately 85% of them seen only once. The sequenced sample was PBMCs, obtained after 24 months of ibrutinib treatment. These receptors were collected from a human donor with chronic lymphocytic leukemia. Both conserved end residues are part of each CDR3. Each record gives: D gene, clone size, J gene, V gene, CDR3 DNA, CDR3 protein. A D gene is named only where the DNA matches it firmly. Clone sizes are given selectively: once, few, many, or a class where the clone is expanded.

TRBD2 . TRBJ2-7 TRBV28 TGTGCCAGCAGATCCCCTAGCGGGAGACCCTACGAGCAGTACTTC CASRSPSGRPYEQYF
. . TRBJ2-4 TRBV19 TGTGCCAGTAGTATAGGAGGCGGGCAGTGGGACATTCAGTACTTC CASSIGGGQWDIQYF
. . TRBJ2-5 TRBV5-1 TGCGCCAGCACCCGGTTCGGGTACTTC CASTRFGYF
TRBD2 once TRBJ2-5 TRBV7-9 TGTGCCAGCAGCTCCCCTAGCGGGGCAGAGACCCAGTACTTC CASSSPSGAETQYF
TRBD2 . TRBJ2-2 TRBV19 TGTGCCAGTACCCCGGTCGGGGGGGCGCCCGGGGAGCTGTTTTTT CASTPVGGAPGELFF
. once TRBJ1-1 TRBV4-1 TGCGCCAGCAGCCAAGACCAAGGCATCACAAGGGACACTGAAGCTTTCTTT CASSQDQGITRDTEAFF
. . TRBJ1-5 TRBV19 TGTGCCAGTAGTATCCGGGACACCTATCAGCCCCAGCATTTT CASSIRDTYQPQHF
TRBD1 . TRBJ1-2 TRBV28 TGTGCCAGCAGTTTAGGGTCAGGGGGCTATGGCTACACCTTC CASSLGSGGYGYTF
TRBD1 . TRBJ1-2 TRBV7-3 TGTGCCAGCCATTTGGGGGACAGGGCCTATGGCTACACCTTC CASHLGDRAYGYTF
. . TRBJ2-6 TRBV5-6 TGTGCCAGCAGCTCTCCGGGGTCCGGGGCCAACGTCCTGACTTTC CASSSPGSGANVLTF
. few TRBJ2-7 TRBV18 TGTGCCAGCTCACGGGACCACTACGAGCAGTACTTC CASSRDHYEQYF
. . TRBJ2-3 TRBV27 TGTGCCAGCAGTCGTTTTGATACGCAGTATTTT CASSRFDTQYF
. . TRBJ1-1 TRBV27 TGTGCCAGCAGTTCCTTACAGATCATGAACACTGAAGCTTTCTTT CASSSLQIMNTEAFF
TRBD2 few TRBJ2-5 TRBV18 TGTGCCAGCTCACCTATGAGGCGGGGGATGGAGACCCAGTACTTC CASSPMRRGMETQYF
TRBD2 . TRBJ2-7 TRBV9 TGTGCCAGCAGCCCAAGGGGCGGGAGCGTCTCCTACGAGCAGTACTTC CASSPRGGSVSYEQYF